These 10 T cell receptor beta chains share one sample of origin, sequenced in a study of cytomegalovirus exposure and HLA in healthy donors (dated by TCRdb to about 2017). The library came from the immunoSEQ multiplex PCR assay. For the multiplex PCR, a mixture combining 60 forward primers for TCR Vbeta segments and 13 reverse primers for TCR Jbeta segments was used. Here the immuneACCESS table is served through TCRdb, limited to in-frame sequences with V and J called. Missing clones are a known gap in these copies; in checked studies unresolved V genes cover under half, and the rest lacks a known reason. This sample is represented by around 180,000 clones; 79% of them were singletons. In total, the top ten clones hold approximately 0.7% of the sample. The specimen was PBMCs. These receptors originate from a woman between 35 and 50 years old in good health and CMV-seronegative.

This clone was seen only a few times. The rearrangement links TRBV30 to TRBJ2-5; D may be TRBD2 (6 bases). The germline CDR1 and CDR2 sequences are GTSNPN and SVGIG (reference sequence). The ends were cut back, 2 bases at V and 5 bases at J, with 12 bases in the middle. The CDR3 extends over 13 amino acids. For the CDR3, the DNA is TGTGCCTGGAGTCCGGACTATGAGGAGACCCAGTACTTC. This translates into CAWSPDYEETQYF.

A remark on this clone: The germline gene is not matched at one end of the junction; a read error may be the cause. The chain employs TRBV7-9 and TRBJ1-1; D gene uncertain. This CDR3 is built from 12 residues. The V gene's germline CDR1 is SEHNR and CDR2 FQNEAQ (reference sequence). The CDR3 region is CASSLHNTEAFF. DNA of the CDR3: TGTGCCAGCAGCTTACACAACACGGAAGCTTTCTTT.

The chain joins TRBV5-1 to TRBJ2-5, with TRBD2 identical over 8 bases. With 0 bases clipped from V and 5 bases from J, the junction kept 6 bases outside the gene matches. The CDR3 has 15 residues. Germline V CDR1 and CDR2: SGHRS, YFSETQ. CDR3 DNA sequence: TGCGCCAGCAGCTTGGAACCTAGCGGGCCCGAGACCCAGTACTTC. This gives the protein CASSLEPSGPETQYF.

This clone was found once. The junction shows a germline mismatch at one end, possibly a read error. The CDR3, as DNA: TGTGCTAGCAGCTTAACTAGCGGGAGTAGTCCCCAGTACTTC. The encoded protein is CASSLTSGSSPQYF. The chain has TRBV7-7 and TRBJ2-5; TRBD2 matches at 11 bases. Germline CDR1 and CDR2: SSHAT and FNYEAQ (reference sequence). CDR3 size: 14 residues.

This clone was seen a handful of times. The rearrangement links TRBV25-1 to TRBJ1-4; D is unclear. This CDR3 is built from 11 residues. Looked up from germline, CDR1 is MGHDK and CDR2 is SYGVNS. Deletions cut 5 bases from V and 8 bases from J, with 6 bases between. CDR3 nucleotide sequence: TGTGCCAGCAGTTGGCAAGAAAAACTGTTTTTT. Protein product: CASSWQEKLFF.

The chain has TRBV10-3 and TRBJ2-7; a possible D gene is TRBD1 (6 bases). The ends were cut back, 8 bases at V and 0 bases at J, with 14 bases in the middle. The CDR3 has 14 residues. Germline values: CDR1 ENHRY, CDR2 SYGVKD. CDR3 DNA sequence: TGTGCCATCGGGGGCGGGCAGGGCTCCTACGAGCAGTACTTC. Encoded protein: CAIGGGQGSYEQYF.

This chain connects TRBV19 to TRBJ1-3, with 8 nucleotides matching TRBD1. The CDR3 consists of 17 residues. CDR1 is LNHDA, CDR2 SQIVND, per germline (reference sequence). The J segment lost 0 bases and the V segment lost 6 bases, leaving 10 bases of the junction unmatched. The CDR3 DNA is TGTGCCAGTAGACCCTCCCGGGGACAGGTCTCTGGAAACACCATATATTTT. Translated: CASRPSRGQVSGNTIYF.

The chain is built from TRBV4-1 and TRBJ2-5; a weak D match, TRBD1 (5 bases). V dropped 2 bases and J dropped 2 bases, with 9 bases sitting between them. CDR3 size: 14 residues. Per germline, CDR1 MGHRA and CDR2 YSYEKL. The CDR3 DNA reads as TGCGCCAGCAGCCAATGGCAGGGACAAGAGACCCAGTACTTC. As protein: CASSQWQGQETQYF.

The rearrangement links TRBV30 to TRBJ1-1, with D hard to call. Trimming stripped 2 bases from V and 1 base from J, with 14 bases between. The CDR3 runs 15 residues. The germline CDR1 and CDR2 sequences are GTSNPN and SVGIG (reference sequence). The CDR3 nucleotides are TGTGCCTGGAGTTTGGGCCGGGGAAAGAACACTGAAGCTTTCTTT. Translating gives CAWSLGRGKNTEAFF.

This chain uses TRBV19 with TRBJ1-1; tentatively, D is TRBD1 (6 bases). Between the trimmed V and J ends, which lost 1 base and 1 base, there was a span of 7 bases. CDR1 and CDR2 from the germline V gene are LNHDA and SQIVND (reference sequence). This CDR3 has 14 amino acids. The CDR3 nucleotides are TGTGCCAGTAGTATAGGGGGACAGAACACTGAAGCTTTCTTT. It is translated as CASSIGGQNTEAFF.